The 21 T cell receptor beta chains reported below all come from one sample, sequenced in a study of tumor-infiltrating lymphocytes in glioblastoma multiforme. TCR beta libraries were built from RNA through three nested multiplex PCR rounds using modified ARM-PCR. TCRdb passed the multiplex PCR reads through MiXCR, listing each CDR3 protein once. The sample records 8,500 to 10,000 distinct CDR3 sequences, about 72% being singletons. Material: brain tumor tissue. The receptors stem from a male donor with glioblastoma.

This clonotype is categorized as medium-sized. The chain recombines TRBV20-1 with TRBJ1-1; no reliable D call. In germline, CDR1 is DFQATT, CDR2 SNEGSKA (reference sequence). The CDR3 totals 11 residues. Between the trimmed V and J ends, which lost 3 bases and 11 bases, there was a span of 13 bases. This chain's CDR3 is CSASDQFFAFF. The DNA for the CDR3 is TGCAGTGCTAGTGACCAGTTTTTCGCTTTCTTT.

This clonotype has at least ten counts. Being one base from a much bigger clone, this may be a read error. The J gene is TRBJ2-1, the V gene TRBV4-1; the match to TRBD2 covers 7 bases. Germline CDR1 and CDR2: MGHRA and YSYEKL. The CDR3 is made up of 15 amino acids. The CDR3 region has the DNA TGCGCCAGCAGCCAAGCCGGGACTACCTACAATGAGCAGTCCTTC. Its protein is CASSQAGTTYNEQSF.

For the CDR3, the DNA is TGCAGTGCTAGAGCGATAAGCGGGGGACTCTCCTACGAGCAGTACTTC. Protein: CSARAISGGLSYEQYF. This chain connects TRBV20-1 to TRBJ2-7; 8 bases match TRBD2. Germline-derived CDR1 and CDR2 are DFQATT and SNEGSKA (reference sequence). The trim removed 1 base at V and 0 bases at J, leaving 8 bases unmatched. The CDR3 is made up of 16 amino acids.

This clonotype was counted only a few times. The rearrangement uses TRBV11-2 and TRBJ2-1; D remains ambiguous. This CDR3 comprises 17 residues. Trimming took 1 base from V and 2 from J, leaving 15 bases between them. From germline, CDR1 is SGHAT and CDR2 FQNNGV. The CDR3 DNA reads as TGTGCCAGCAGCTTAGGCCGGACCAACCCCACCTACAATGAGCAGTTCTTC. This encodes CASSLGRTNPTYNEQFF. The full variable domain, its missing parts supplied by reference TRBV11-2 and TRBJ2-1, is EAGVAQSPRYKIIEKRQSVAFWCNPISGHATLYWYQQILGQGPKLLIQFQNNGVVDDSQLPKDRFSAERLKGVDSTLKIQPAKLEDSAVYLCASSLGRTNPTYNEQFFGPGTRLTVL.

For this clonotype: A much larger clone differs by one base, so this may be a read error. The CDR3 DNA reads TGTGCCATCAGCTCTGGGAGCACAGATACGCAGTATTTT. Its translation: CAISSGSTDTQYF. The V and J genes are TRBV7-8 and TRBJ2-3; no clear D gene. CDR3 length: 13 residues. Per the germline V gene, CDR1 is SGHVS and CDR2 is FQNEAQ.

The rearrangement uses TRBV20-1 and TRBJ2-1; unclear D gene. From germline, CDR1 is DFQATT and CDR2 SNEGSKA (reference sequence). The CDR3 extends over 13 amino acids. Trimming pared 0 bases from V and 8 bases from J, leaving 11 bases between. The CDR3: CSARDEALYEQFF. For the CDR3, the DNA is TGCAGTGCTAGAGATGAGGCACTGTATGAGCAGTTCTTC.

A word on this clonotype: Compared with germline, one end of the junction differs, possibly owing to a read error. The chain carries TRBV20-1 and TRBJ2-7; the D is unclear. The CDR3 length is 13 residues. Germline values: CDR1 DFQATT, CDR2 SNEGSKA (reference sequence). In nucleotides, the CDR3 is TGCAGTGATAGAAGCCTAGTCGGTCACGACCAGTACTTC. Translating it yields CSDRSLVGHDQYF.

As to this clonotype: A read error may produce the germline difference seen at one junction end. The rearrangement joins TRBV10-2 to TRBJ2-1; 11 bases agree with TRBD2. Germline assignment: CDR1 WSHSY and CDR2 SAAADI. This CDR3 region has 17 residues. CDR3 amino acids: CASSEPGMIAGGDELFF. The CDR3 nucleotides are TGCGCCAGCAGTGAGCCCGGCATGATAGCGGGAGGGGATGAGCTGTTCTTC.

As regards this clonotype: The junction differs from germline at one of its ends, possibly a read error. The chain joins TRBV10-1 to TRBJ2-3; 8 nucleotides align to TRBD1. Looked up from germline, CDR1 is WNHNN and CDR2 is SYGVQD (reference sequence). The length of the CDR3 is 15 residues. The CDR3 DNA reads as TGCGCCAGCAGTACCGGGACAGGTTACACAGACACGCAGTATTTT. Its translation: CASSTGTGYTDTQYF.

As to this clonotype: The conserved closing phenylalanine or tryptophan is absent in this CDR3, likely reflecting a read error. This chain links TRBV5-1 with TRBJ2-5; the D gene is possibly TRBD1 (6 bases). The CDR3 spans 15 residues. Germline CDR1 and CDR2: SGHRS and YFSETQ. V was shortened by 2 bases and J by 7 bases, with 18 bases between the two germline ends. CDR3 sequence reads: CASSLVGRQVVTQYL. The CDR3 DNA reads TGCGCCAGCAGCTTAGTGGGACGACAGGTCGTGACCCAGTACTTA.

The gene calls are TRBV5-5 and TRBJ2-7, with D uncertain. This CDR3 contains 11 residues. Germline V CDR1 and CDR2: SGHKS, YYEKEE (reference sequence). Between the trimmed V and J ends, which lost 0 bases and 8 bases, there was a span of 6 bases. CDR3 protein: CASSLEVQQYF. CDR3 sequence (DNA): TGTGCCAGCAGCTTGGAGGTACAGCAGTACTTC.

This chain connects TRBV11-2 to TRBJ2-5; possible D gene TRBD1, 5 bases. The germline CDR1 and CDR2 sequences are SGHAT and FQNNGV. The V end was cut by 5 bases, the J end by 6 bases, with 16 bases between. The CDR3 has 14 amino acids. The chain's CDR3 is CASSHDSSYKTQYF. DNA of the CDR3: TGTGCCAGCAGCCATGACAGTTCCTATAAGACCCAGTACTTC.

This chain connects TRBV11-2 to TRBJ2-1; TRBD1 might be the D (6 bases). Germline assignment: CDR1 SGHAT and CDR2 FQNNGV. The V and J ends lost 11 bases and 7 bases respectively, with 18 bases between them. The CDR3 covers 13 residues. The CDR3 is CAFRLDRGNEQFF. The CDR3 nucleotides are TGTGCCTTCAGGTTAGATAGGGGGAATGAGCAGTTCTTC.

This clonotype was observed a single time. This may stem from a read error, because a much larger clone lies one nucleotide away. In DNA form, the CDR3 reads TGTGCCAGCAGCTACCAGGGGGATGGGCAGTTCTTC. Its translation is CASSYQGDGQFF. The rearrangement links TRBV7-8 to TRBJ2-1; 7 positions agree with TRBD1. From germline, CDR1 is SGHVS and CDR2 FQNEAQ. V was pared by 4 bases and J by 12 bases, with 6 bases of the junction left unmatched. This CDR3 contains 12 residues.

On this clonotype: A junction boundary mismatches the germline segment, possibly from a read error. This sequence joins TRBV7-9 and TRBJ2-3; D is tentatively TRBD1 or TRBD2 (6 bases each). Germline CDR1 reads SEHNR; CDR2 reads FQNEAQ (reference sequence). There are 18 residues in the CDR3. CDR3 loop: CASSLPFETWGDTDMQYF. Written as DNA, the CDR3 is TGTGCCAGCAGCTTACCATTCGAGACGTGGGGGGACACAGATATGCAGTATTTC.

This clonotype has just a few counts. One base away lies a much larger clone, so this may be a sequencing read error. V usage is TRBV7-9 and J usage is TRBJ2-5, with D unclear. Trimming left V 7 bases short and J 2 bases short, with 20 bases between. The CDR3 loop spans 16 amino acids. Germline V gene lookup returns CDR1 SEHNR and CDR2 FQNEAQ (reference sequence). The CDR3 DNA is TGTGCCAGCAACTTGTCGTCGGCTGGATTACAAGAGACCCAGTACTTC. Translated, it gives CASNLSSAGLQETQYF. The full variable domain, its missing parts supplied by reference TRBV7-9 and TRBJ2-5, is DTGVSQNPRHKITKRGQNVTFRCDPISEHNRLYWYRQTLGQGPEFLTYFQNEAQLEKSRLLSDRFSAERPKGSFSTLEIQRTEQGDSAMYLCASNLSSAGLQETQYFGPGTRLLVL.

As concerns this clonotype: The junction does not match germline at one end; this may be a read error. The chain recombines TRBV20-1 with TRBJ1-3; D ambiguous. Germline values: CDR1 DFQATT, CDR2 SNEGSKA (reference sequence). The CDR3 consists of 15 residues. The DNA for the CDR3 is TGTAGTGCTCGAAGTAGGGATTACTCTCGAAACACCATATATTTC. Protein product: CSARSRDYSRNTIYF.

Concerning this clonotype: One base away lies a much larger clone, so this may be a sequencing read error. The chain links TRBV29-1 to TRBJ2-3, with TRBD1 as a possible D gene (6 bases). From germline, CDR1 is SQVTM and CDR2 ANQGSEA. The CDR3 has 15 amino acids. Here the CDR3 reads CSVEDPLPWTDTKYF. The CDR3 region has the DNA TGCAGCGTTGAAGATCCCCTTCCCTGGACAGATACGAAGTATTTT.

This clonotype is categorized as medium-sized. In nucleotides, the CDR3 is TGCGCCAGCCTCCTAGGCAATGAGCAGTTCTTC. Its protein product is CASLLGNEQFF. The chain recombines TRBV10-2 with TRBJ2-1, with no clear D. V dropped 8 bases and J dropped 6 bases, with 8 bases sitting between them. The CDR3 extends over 11 amino acids. CDR1 WSHSY and CDR2 SAAADI come from the germline V gene.

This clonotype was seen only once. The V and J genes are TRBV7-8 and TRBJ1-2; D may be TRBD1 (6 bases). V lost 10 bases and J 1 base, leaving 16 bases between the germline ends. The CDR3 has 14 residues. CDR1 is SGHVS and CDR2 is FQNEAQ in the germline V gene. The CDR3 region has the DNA TGTGCCACCACCCCGACAGGTTTTAACTATGGCTACACCTTC. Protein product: CATTPTGFNYGYTF.

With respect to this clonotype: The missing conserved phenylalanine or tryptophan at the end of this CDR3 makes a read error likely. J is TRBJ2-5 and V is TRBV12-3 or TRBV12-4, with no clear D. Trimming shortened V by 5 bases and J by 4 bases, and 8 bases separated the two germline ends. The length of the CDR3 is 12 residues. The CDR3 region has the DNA TGTGCCAGCAGTCTCAGGATAGAGACCCAGTACTGC. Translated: CASSLRIETQYC.